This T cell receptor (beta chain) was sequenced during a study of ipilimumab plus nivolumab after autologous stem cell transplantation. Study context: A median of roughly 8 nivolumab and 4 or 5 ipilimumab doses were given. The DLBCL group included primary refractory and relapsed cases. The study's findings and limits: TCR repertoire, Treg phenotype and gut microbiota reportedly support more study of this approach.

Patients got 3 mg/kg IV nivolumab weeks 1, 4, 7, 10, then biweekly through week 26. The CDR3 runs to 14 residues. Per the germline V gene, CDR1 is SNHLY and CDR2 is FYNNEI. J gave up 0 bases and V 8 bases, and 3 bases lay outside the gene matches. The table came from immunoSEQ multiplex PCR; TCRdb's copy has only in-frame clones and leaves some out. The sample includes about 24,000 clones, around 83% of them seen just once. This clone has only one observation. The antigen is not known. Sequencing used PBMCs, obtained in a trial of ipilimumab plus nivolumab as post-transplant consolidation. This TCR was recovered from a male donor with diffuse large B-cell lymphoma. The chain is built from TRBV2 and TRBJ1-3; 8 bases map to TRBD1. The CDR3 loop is CASYRGYSGNTIYF. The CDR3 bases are TGTGCCAGCTACAGGGGGTACTCTGGAAACACCATATATTTT. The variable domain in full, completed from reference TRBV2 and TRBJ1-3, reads EPEVTQTPSHQVTQMGQEVILRCVPISNHLYFYWYRQILGQKVEFLVSFYNNEISEKSEIFDDQFSVERPDGSNFTLKIRSTKLEDSAMYFCASYRGYSGNTIYFGEGSWLTVV.